The 25 T cell receptor beta chains below all came from one sample that was sequenced in a study of T-cell memory formation after mild COVID-19. TCRdb itself ran the 5' RACE reads through MiXCR, one entry per CDR3 protein. The repertoire holds 470,000 or so distinct CDR3 sequences, with under 20% as singletons. The sample was PBMCs or a T cell subset sorted from them (not recorded which). These receptors were collected from a young man who had mild COVID-19 (a few samples of this study predate the infection). Cell type and time point are not known.

This clonotype was counted a few times. The rearrangement links TRBV6-2 or TRBV6-3 to TRBJ1-6; 7 nucleotides match TRBD1. Germline CDR1 and CDR2: MNHEY and SVGEGT. J gave up 3 bases and V 0 bases, and 2 bases lay outside the gene matches. The length of the CDR3 is 16 residues. In DNA form, the CDR3 reads TGTGCCAGCAGTTACTCTTGGGACAGCTATAATTCACCCCTCCACTTT. Protein product: CASSYSWDSYNSPLHF.

The rearrangement joins TRBV6-6 to TRBJ2-3, with a possible D match to TRBD2 (5 bases). The CDR3 sequence is 17 residues long. V was shortened by 7 bases and J by 0 bases, with 20 bases between the two germline ends. Germline loops: CDR1 MNHNY, CDR2 SVGAGI (reference sequence). CDR3 loop: CASTPLTGKWSTDTQYF. CDR3 coding DNA: TGTGCCAGCACCCCCCTCACGGGGAAGTGGAGCACAGATACGCAGTATTTT.

V is TRBV7-3 and J is TRBJ1-1; tentative D call: TRBD1 (6 bases). From germline, CDR1 is SGHTA and CDR2 FQGTGA. V shed 0 bases and J shed 1 base, with 15 bases lying between them. The length of the CDR3 is 17 residues. CDR3 bases: TGTGCCAGCAGCTTAACGGGCTTGGGACACTCGAACACTGAAGCTTTCTTT. Translation: CASSLTGLGHSNTEAFF.

V gene TRBV4-2 combines with J gene TRBJ1-2; D is unresolved. Per the germline V gene, CDR1 is LGHNA and CDR2 is YNFKEQ. Deletions cut 1 base from V and 4 bases from J, with 7 bases between. The CDR3 sequence is 13 residues long. This CDR3 reads CASSQGVVYGYTF. CDR3 nucleotide sequence: TGTGCCAGCAGCCAAGGGGTAGTCTATGGCTACACCTTC.

This clonotype was detected only a few times. The chain links TRBV5-5 to TRBJ1-2; D gene unclear. CDR1 is SGHKS, CDR2 YYEKEE, per germline (reference sequence). V dropped 0 bases and J dropped 3 bases, with 9 bases sitting between them. The CDR3 has 14 amino acids. Here the CDR3 DNA reads TGTGCCAGCAGCTTGGGGTCCAGAGACTATGGCTACACCTTC. This translates into CASSLGSRDYGYTF. Complete variable domain (other parts from reference TRBV5-5 and TRBJ1-2): DAGVTQSPTHLIKTRGQQVTLRCSPISGHKSVSWYQQVLGQGPQFIFQYYEKEERGRGNFPDRFSARQFPNYSSELNVNALLLGDSALYLCASSLGSRDYGYTFGSGTRLTVV.

The chain combines TRBV7-9 with TRBJ2-2, with D possibly TRBD1 on 5 matching bases. Germline CDR1 and CDR2: SEHNR and FQNEAQ (reference sequence). V was trimmed by 4 bases and J by 5 bases, leaving 11 bases between them. This CDR3 contains 14 residues. The CDR3 DNA sequence: TGTGCCAGCAGCTCCAAGGGGTTAACCGGGGAGCTGTTTTTT. Protein product: CASSSKGLTGELFF. Full variable domain (remainder filled in from reference TRBV7-9 and TRBJ2-2): DTGVSQNPRHKITKRGQNVTFRCDPISEHNRLYWYRQTLGQGPEFLTYFQNEAQLEKSRLLSDRFSAERPKGSFSTLEIQRTEQGDSAMYLCASSSKGLTGELFFGEGSRLTVL.

This clonotype appeared a few times. This chain joins TRBV4-3 and TRBJ2-7, with TRBD1 as a possible D gene (6 bases). Germline V lookup: CDR1 LGHNA, CDR2 YSLEER. The V gene lost 0 bases and the J gene lost 4 bases, with 16 bases spanning the gap. The CDR3 is 16 residues long. CDR3 residues: CASSQDTLQGSYEQYF. CDR3 DNA sequence: TGCGCCAGCAGCCAAGATACTCTACAGGGTTCTTACGAGCAGTACTTC.

The chain couples TRBV7-9 to TRBJ2-3; 10 bases are shared with TRBD2. This CDR3 has 19 residues. CDR1 SEHNR and CDR2 FQNEAQ come from the germline V gene (reference sequence). Losses at the gene ends were 4 bases for V and 0 bases for J; bases not matched to a gene: 13. CDR3 in amino acids: CASSSLSSGGPLSTDTQYF. Here the CDR3 DNA reads TGTGCCAGCAGCTCCCTGTCTAGCGGGGGCCCCCTTAGCACAGATACGCAGTATTTT.

This chain links TRBV3-1 with TRBJ1-2, with D hard to call. Trimming pared 1 base from V and 4 bases from J, leaving 10 bases between. CDR3 length equals 14 residues. Germline lookup yields CDR1 LGHDT and CDR2 YNNKEL (reference sequence). CDR3 nucleotides: TGTGCCAGCAGCCAAGCAGGATTTGCCTATGGCTACACCTTC. Residues: CASSQAGFAYGYTF.

The chain combines TRBV19 with TRBJ2-4, with D unresolved. V lost 4 bases and J 0 bases, leaving 13 bases between the germline ends. The CDR3 loop spans 16 amino acids. Germline V gene lookup returns CDR1 LNHDA and CDR2 SQIVND (reference sequence). Here the CDR3 reads CASSKFAEIAKNIQYF. Here the CDR3 DNA reads TGTGCCAGTAGTAAATTTGCTGAGATAGCCAAAAACATTCAGTACTTC.

The chain links TRBV5-1 to TRBJ2-5, with 8 nucleotides matching TRBD1. The CDR3 extends over 15 amino acids. V lost 2 bases, J lost 1 base, and 4 bases stayed unmatched. Germline CDR1 SGHRS, CDR2 YFSETQ. CDR3 DNA: TGCGCCAGCAGCTTATTTGGACAGGGCCAAGAGACCCAGTACTTC. It is translated as CASSLFGQGQETQYF.

This clonotype turned up a few times. This sequence joins TRBV10-3 and TRBJ2-3, with no clear D. CDR1 is ENHRY, CDR2 SYGVKD, per germline. The CDR3 runs 14 residues. V was clipped by 0 bases and J by 4 bases, with 8 bases between them. The DNA for the CDR3 is TGTGCCATCAGTGAGTCGGTCCGCGCAGATACGCAGTATTTT. Translation: CAISESVRADTQYF.

The J gene is TRBJ2-1, the V gene TRBV15; TRBD1 matches 7 bases. Germline values: CDR1 LNHNV, CDR2 YYDKDF (reference sequence). The CDR3 extends over 13 amino acids. V lost 0 bases, J lost 12 bases, and 5 bases stayed unmatched. This chain's CDR3 is CATSREFRTGQFF. DNA of the CDR3: TGTGCCACCAGCAGAGAATTTAGGACAGGGCAGTTCTTC.

This clonotype turned up a few times. The chain recombines TRBV29-1 with TRBJ2-7; D gene unclear. The V end lost 6 bases, the J end lost 0 bases, and 12 bases lay between the germline ends. Germline loops: CDR1 SQVTM, CDR2 ANQGSEA. The CDR3 consists of 13 residues. The CDR3 sequence is CSVGTLSSYEQYF. CDR3 nucleotides: TGCAGCGTAGGCACCCTATCCTCCTACGAGCAGTACTTC.

This clonotype appeared a few times. J is TRBJ2-1 and V is TRBV28, with D tentatively TRBD2 (7 bases). In germline, CDR1 is MDHEN, CDR2 SYDVKM. V was shortened by 4 bases and J by 11 bases, with 18 bases between the two germline ends. The CDR3 has 14 amino acids. This CDR3 reads CASSWGGGREKQFF. The CDR3 DNA follows: TGTGCCAGCAGTTGGGGCGGGGGCAGAGAAAAGCAGTTCTTC.

This clonotype was seen a few times. This chain joins TRBV11-3 and TRBJ2-2; perhaps TRBD1 as D (8 bases). The CDR3 loop spans 14 amino acids. Trimming stripped 5 bases from V and 6 bases from J, with 13 bases between. Germline V gene sequence: CDR1 SGHNT, CDR2 YENEEA. Here the CDR3 reads CASSPQGGAGELFF. In nucleotides, the CDR3 is TGTGCCAGCAGCCCACAGGGGGGGGCCGGGGAGCTGTTTTTT.

V and J are TRBV11-3 and TRBJ2-3, with D tentatively TRBD2 (6 bases). The CDR3 runs 15 residues. The V and J ends lost 4 bases and 2 bases respectively, with 13 bases between them. Germline CDR1 and CDR2: SGHNT and YENEEA. CDR3 sequence (DNA): TGTGCCAGCAGCTATAGCGGTCGGGACACAGATACGCAGTATTTT. Its protein is CASSYSGRDTDTQYF.

Turning to this clonotype: The germline gene is not matched at one end of the junction; a read error may be the cause. This chain uses TRBV9 with TRBJ1-1; TRBD1 agrees at 8 bases. Germline V gene sequence: CDR1 SGDLS, CDR2 YYNGEE. The CDR3 covers 11 residues. CDR3 sequence: CASSGGTGPLF. The CDR3 nucleotides read TGTGCCAGCAGCGGGGGGACAGGCCCTCTTTTT.

This clonotype was detected only a few times. V usage is TRBV18 and J usage is TRBJ1-2; 10 bases fit TRBD1. Germline CDR1 and CDR2: KGHSH and LQKENI. Trimming removed 3 bases from V and 10 bases from J; junction bases left unmatched: 5. CDR3 length: 13 residues. This CDR3 reads CASSPEGQGIYTF. CDR3 DNA sequence: TGTGCCAGCTCACCTGAGGGACAGGGGATCTACACCTTC.

The chain has TRBV7-2 and TRBJ1-1; D may be TRBD1 (5 bases). Germline-derived CDR1 and CDR2 are SGHTA and FQGNSA. The CDR3 is 13 amino acids. Trimming removed 6 bases from V and 6 bases from J, with 14 bases in between. The CDR3 nucleotides read TGTGCCAGCAGTTGGGACGTGGTGGCTGAAGCTTTCTTT. The encoded protein is CASSWDVVAEAFF.

The genes are TRBV25-1 and TRBJ1-1, with a weak D call TRBD1 (5 bases). CDR3 length equals 15 residues. The ends were cut back, 5 bases at V and 1 base at J, with 14 bases in the middle. Germline V gives CDR1 MGHDK, CDR2 SYGVNS. Here the CDR3 reads CASSTPRQGNTEAFF. The DNA for the CDR3 is TGTGCCAGCAGTACCCCCCGCCAGGGGAACACTGAAGCTTTCTTT.

The rearrangement joins TRBV5-6 to TRBJ1-2, with unresolved D. Germline V gives CDR1 SGHDT, CDR2 YYEEEE. Trimming shortened V by 4 bases and J by 8 bases, and 12 bases separated the two germline ends. There are 12 residues in the CDR3. The DNA for the CDR3 is TGTGCCAGCAGCGGAGGACTGTGGGGCTACACCTTC. Translation gives CASSGGLWGYTF.

The rearrangement joins TRBV7-9 to TRBJ1-1; D unresolved. Germline V gene sequence: CDR1 SEHNR, CDR2 FQNEAQ (reference sequence). This CDR3 is built from 11 residues. V was shortened by 4 bases and J by 8 bases, with 8 bases between the two germline ends. CDR3: CASSYPGEAFF. The DNA for the CDR3 is TGTGCCAGCAGCTATCCAGGCGAAGCTTTCTTT.

This sequence joins TRBV5-6 and TRBJ2-5; TRBD2 matches at 10 bases. V shed 4 bases and J 4 bases; nucleotides not matched to a gene: 10. This CDR3 is built from 16 residues. The germline gives CDR1 SGHDT, CDR2 YYEEEE. The CDR3 coding sequence is TGTGCCAGCAGCCTAGGTATCCTAGCGGGGGTAGAGACCCAGTACTTC. It codes for CASSLGILAGVETQYF.

This clonotype appeared once. The J gene is TRBJ2-3, the V gene TRBV11-2, with D possibly being TRBD1 (8 bases). The V end lost 5 bases, the J end lost 0 bases, and 18 bases lay between the germline ends. CDR3 length: 17 residues. Germline V gives CDR1 SGHAT, CDR2 FQNNGV. The CDR3 sequence is CASSTLDRDYSTDTQYF. CDR3 in DNA: TGTGCCAGCAGCACCTTGGACAGGGACTATAGCACAGATACGCAGTATTTT.